This TCR beta chain was recorded in a study of cytomegalovirus exposure and HLA in healthy donors. Germline-derived CDR1 and CDR2 are MNHEY and SMNVEV (reference sequence). The CDR3 covers 13 residues. The PCR used 60 Vbeta and 13 Jbeta primers. The protocol was immunoSEQ multiplex PCR, while the TCRdb copy is restricted to in-frame clones and leaves out a portion. The table records 100,000 to 150,000 clones, roughly four fifths of them present only once. The sequence was collected from a woman aged 55-70 years in good health and CMV-seropositive. The gene calls are TRBV27 and TRBJ2-5; no definite D call. Gene TRBJ2-7 matches the end of the DNA better, so the J call may be wrong. Sequencing input: PBMCs. CDR3 sequence reads: CASTAPNSYEQYF. The CDR3 region has the DNA TGTGCCAGCACCGCCCCTAACTCCTACGAGCAGTACTTC.